This TCR beta chain was sequenced in a study of shared clonotypes between healthy human individuals. About the research overall: Ranging from 18 to 49 in age, donors were a couple of women and a few men.

V gave up 0 bases and J gave up 0 bases; unmatched junction bases: 0. CDR1 is SGDLS and CDR2 is YYNGEE in the germline V gene. This CDR3 comprises 15 residues. When replicate PCRs were run on unsorted PBMC, they used approximately 300 ng DNA, approximately 31,000 T cell genomes. Sequencing used immunoSEQ multiplex PCR; TCRdb keeps in-frame clones, though not all of them. The sample lists about 450,000 clones; roughly 78% were seen once. The V and J genes are TRBV9 and TRBJ2-3; 8 bases match TRBD1. Sequenced input: PBMCs. This receptor was identified in a woman in her thirties or forties in good health. Some clones in this sample may be carry-over from other donors' samples. CDR3 in DNA: TGTGCCAGCAGCGTAGGGGACAGGAGCACAGATACGCAGTATTTT. Protein: CASSVGDRSTDTQYF.